This T cell receptor beta chain comes out of a study of shared clonotypes between healthy human individuals. Points from the study as a whole: Larger richness was generally estimated for naive than memory subsets.

Details on this clone: Its antigen remains unidentified.

The method was immunoSEQ multiplex PCR; TCRdb's version includes in-frame clones alone and lacks a portion of them. The table has fewer than 1.8 million clones, roughly 98.5% seen once; the top ten hold 0.3% to 0.45%. Germline trimming cut 2 bases from V and 3 bases from J; bases unmatched to any gene: 8. The CDR3 has 16 residues. Germline loops: CDR1 SGHDN, CDR2 FVKESK. Sequenced material: naive CD4+ T cells sorted from blood. Subset meaning: CD45RA+ positively selected. This TCR was sampled from a man aged 25 to 45 in good health. The chain has TRBV14 and TRBJ2-3; TRBD1 matches 7 bases. The CDR3 sequence is CASSQRQGIGTDTQYF. In nucleotides, the CDR3 is TGTGCCAGCAGCCAAAGACAGGGTATTGGAACAGATACGCAGTATTTT. Drawing the rest from reference TRBV14 and TRBJ2-3, the complete variable domain is EAGVTQFPSHSVIEKGQTVTLRCDPISGHDNLYWYRRVMGKEIKFLLHFVKESKQDESGMPNNRFLAERTGGTYSTLKVQPAELEDSGVYFCASSQRQGIGTDTQYFGPGTRLTVL.